This TCR beta chain was sequenced during a study of cytomegalovirus exposure and HLA in healthy donors. Study-wide findings and caveats: Of the V segments, some could not be distinguished, including TRBV6-2 and TRBV6-3, and were excluded.

The PCR contained 60 Vbeta and 13 Jbeta primers. The method was immunoSEQ multiplex PCR; TCRdb's version includes in-frame clones alone and lacks a portion of them. In the table there are some 170,000 clones, about three quarters of which are singletons. About this clone: Its specificity is unknown.

Germline assignment: CDR1 SNHLY and CDR2 FYNNEI. The trim removed 6 bases at V and 6 bases at J, leaving 12 bases unmatched. The length of the CDR3 is 15 residues. This clonotype was sampled from a woman aged 25-40 years in good health and CMV-seronegative. The rearrangement uses TRBV2 and TRBJ2-5, with 8 bases that match TRBD2. Sequenced input: PBMCs. Here the CDR3 DNA reads TGTGCCAGCAGCCCGGGGCAGCGGGAGATGAAGACCCAGTACTTC. This codes for CASSPGQREMKTQYF.